This record concerns one T cell receptor beta chain sequence. Antigen unknown. Germline CDR1 is MDHEN and CDR2 is SYDVKM. Trimming stripped 5 bases from V and 2 bases from J, with 13 bases between. The CDR3 extends over 15 amino acids. The data stem from a study of cytomegalovirus exposure and HLA in healthy donors. Study results and limitations: What a later analysis reportedly showed was that an Asian-associated ancestry cluster had fewer N-insertions than the roughly 670-donor mean.

Both 60 Vbeta primers and 13 Jbeta primers went into the PCR. Libraries were prepared by immunoSEQ multiplex PCR; TCRdb keeps only in-frame clonotypes and omits some of them. This table has about 160,000 clones, about 80% appearing once. Material for sequencing was PBMCs. The chain joins TRBV28 to TRBJ1-5; D is perhaps TRBD1 (5 bases). The sequence derives from a young man in good health and CMV-seropositive. CDR3 in DNA: TGTGCCAGCAGTAATCAGGGTGGGCGCAATCAGCCCCAGCATTTT. Translating gives CASSNQGGRNQPQHF.